A selection of T cell receptor beta chains follows, all from one sample in a study of T cell responses to AZD1222 COVID-19 vaccine. Clones were sequenced by immunoSEQ multiplex PCR, and TCRdb holds only the in-frame ones, with some missing. In the table there are approximately 60,000 clones, more than 65% of which are singletons. The sample here was peripheral blood, taken on day 0 of AZD1222 vaccination. These receptors were collected from an adult in good health. Each CDR3 is given with its conserved first and last residue. D genes are given only for firm matches. Some rows have no size entry. The others give once, few or many, or a class for an expanded clone.

v_call	clone_size	d_call	cdr3_length	j_call	cdr3_nt	cdr3_aa
TRBV19	-	-	17	TRBJ2-4	TGTGCCAGTAGTATATCTGTGGCGGGATCCCAAGGGGACATTCAGTACTTC	CASSISVAGSQGDIQYF
TRBV18	-	-	15	TRBJ1-3	TGTGCCAGCTCACCACAGGACGGAGGAAGAAACACCATATATTTT	CASSPQDGGRNTIYF
TRBV18	once	TRBD1	14	TRBJ1-1	TGTGCCAGCTCACAGTTTACAGGGGACACTGAAGCTTTCTTT	CASSQFTGDTEAFF
TRBV27	-	-	16	TRBJ1-1	TGTGCCAGCAGTTTATTGGCCTACCGAGGGAACACTGAAGCTTTCTTT	CASSLLAYRGNTEAFF
TRBV6-2/TRBV6-3	-	TRBD2	17	TRBJ2-2	TGTGCCAGCAGTGGAAATAGCGGGAGGGCCGTCCACGGGGAGCTGTTTTTT	CASSGNSGRAVHGELFF
TRBV27	-	-	16	TRBJ1-6	TGTGCCAGCAGTTTATCCGGGGGGCTCAGGGATTCACCCCTCCACTTT	CASSLSGGLRDSPLHF
TRBV19	-	-	14	TRBJ1-5	TGTGCCAGTAGTATTTTAGAGGGCGCTCAGCCCCAGCATTTT	CASSILEGAQPQHF
TRBV29-1	-	-	13	TRBJ1-1	TGCAGCGTTGAACCCGGACAGAACACTGAAGCTTTCTTT	CSVEPGQNTEAFF
TRBV9	-	TRBD2	17	TRBJ2-1	TGTGCCAGCAGCTCGACTAGCGGGGGGGCCCCTCTCAATGAGCAGTTCTTC	CASSSTSGGAPLNEQFF
TRBV23-1	once	TRBD1	17	TRBJ1-1	TGCGCCAGCAGTCTCCGACAGGGGGCACTTACGAACACTGAAGCTTTCTTT	CASSLRQGALTNTEAFF
TRBV6-4	-	TRBD2	16	TRBJ2-1	TGTGCCAGCAGTGACTCGAAGACTAGCGGGAGTGGTGAGCAGTTCTTC	CASSDSKTSGSGEQFF
TRBV2	-	-	13	TRBJ1-5	TGTGCCAGCAGCGACGAGGGCAATCAGCCCCAGCATTTT	CASSDEGNQPQHF
TRBV18	-	-	14	TRBJ2-1	TGTGCCAGCTCACCACCGGTGACCAAGAATGAGCAGTTCTTC	CASSPPVTKNEQFF
TRBV7-9	-	TRBD1	16	TRBJ1-2	TGTGCCAGCAGCTTAGCGTTCGGGACAGCTAACTATGGCTACACCTTC	CASSLAFGTANYGYTF
TRBV6-4	-	-	13	TRBJ1-6	TGTGCCAGCAGTGACACCCGGAATTCACCCCTCCACTTT	CASSDTRNSPLHF
TRBV19	-	-	16	TRBJ1-2	TGTGCCAGTAGTAATGTCAGGGGCATTTTTGACTATGGCTACACCTTC	CASSNVRGIFDYGYTF
TRBV2	-	-	12	TRBJ1-3	TGTGCCAGCCAATCGGGTGGAAACACCATATATTTT	CASQSGGNTIYF
TRBV29-1	-	-	12	TRBJ1-5	TGCAGCGGACTTGGACAGAATCAGCCCCAGCATTTT	CSGLGQNQPQHF
TRBV6-5	-	-	15	TRBJ1-1	TGTGCCAGCAGTTACTCACAGGGAATGAACACTGAAGCTTTCTTT	CASSYSQGMNTEAFF